Listed below are T cell receptor beta chains from one sample, sequenced in a study of blood T cell repertoires in COVID-19. Data came from immunoSEQ multiplex PCR; TCRdb stores just in-frame clones and leaves some out. Found here are 100,000 or so clones, over 80% of them singletons; the top ten hold less than 2%. The sample comprised peripheral blood. The receptors shown here come from a man in his 70s with active or convalescent COVID-19. Each CDR3 is given with its conserved first and last residue. The order of the fields is V gene, D gene, J gene, clone size, CDR3 protein, CDR3 DNA. A D gene is named only where the DNA matches it firmly. Clone size is stated in some rows and not others, as once, few, many or a class when expanded.

v_gene: TRBV2; d_gene: .; j_gene: TRBJ1-5; abundance: few; CDR3aa: CASSEIGGSNQPQHF; CDR3nt: TGTGCCAGCAGTGAGATTGGGGGGTCTAATCAGCCCCAGCATTTT
v_gene: TRBV29-1; d_gene: TRBD1; j_gene: TRBJ1-1; abundance: .; CDR3aa: CSVHPLLTGAVNTEAFF; CDR3nt: TGCAGCGTTCACCCCCTCTTAACAGGGGCAGTCAACACTGAAGCTTTCTTT
v_gene: TRBV7-8; d_gene: TRBD1; j_gene: TRBJ2-7; abundance: .; CDR3aa: CASSSPGQSSYEQYF; CDR3nt: TGTGCCAGCAGCTCCCCGGGACAGAGCTCCTACGAGCAGTACTTC
v_gene: TRBV7-6; d_gene: TRBD1; j_gene: TRBJ2-5; abundance: .; CDR3aa: CASSLVGQGGETQYF; CDR3nt: TGTGCCAGCAGCTTAGTGGGACAGGGGGGAGAGACCCAGTACTTC
v_gene: TRBV12-3/TRBV12-4; d_gene: .; j_gene: TRBJ1-3; abundance: .; CDR3aa: CASSFGSGNTIYF; CDR3nt: TGTGCCAGCAGTTTCGGCTCTGGAAACACCATATATTTT
v_gene: TRBV14; d_gene: .; j_gene: TRBJ1-6; abundance: .; CDR3aa: CASSQEAANSPLHF; CDR3nt: TGTGCCAGCAGCCAAGAGGCAGCGAATTCACCCCTCCACTTT
v_gene: TRBV7-9; d_gene: .; j_gene: TRBJ1-4; abundance: .; CDR3aa: CASSLAPSITNEKLFF; CDR3nt: TGTGCCAGCAGCTTAGCTCCATCCATAACTAATGAAAAACTGTTTTTT
v_gene: TRBV11-2; d_gene: .; j_gene: TRBJ1-4; abundance: .; CDR3aa: CASSRYEKLFF; CDR3nt: TGTGCCAGCAGTCGCTACGAAAAACTGTTTTTT
v_gene: TRBV3-1/TRBV3-2; d_gene: .; j_gene: TRBJ2-3; abundance: .; CDR3aa: CASSLRGKGSLNTDTQYF; CDR3nt: TGTGCCAGCAGCCTACGGGGGAAGGGCTCCCTAAACACAGATACGCAGTATTTT
v_gene: TRBV30; d_gene: TRBD1; j_gene: TRBJ1-6; abundance: .; CDR3aa: CAWSVAGGYNSPLHF; CDR3nt: TGTGCCTGGAGTGTGGCAGGGGGCTACAATTCACCCCTCCACTTT
v_gene: TRBV2; d_gene: .; j_gene: TRBJ2-5; abundance: .; CDR3aa: CASSGDMLQETQYF; CDR3nt: TGTGCCAGCAGTGGAGACATGCTTCAAGAGACCCAGTACTTC
v_gene: TRBV6-5; d_gene: TRBD1; j_gene: TRBJ1-2; abundance: .; CDR3aa: CASREGTDYGYTF; CDR3nt: TGTGCCAGCAGAGAGGGGACAGACTATGGCTACACCTTC
v_gene: TRBV10-1; d_gene: .; j_gene: TRBJ2-7; abundance: .; CDR3aa: CARGGNKYLSYEQYF; CDR3nt: TGCGCCCGAGGGGGAAACAAATACCTCTCCTACGAGCAGTACTTC
v_gene: TRBV3-1/TRBV3-2; d_gene: .; j_gene: TRBJ2-7; abundance: once; CDR3aa: CASTGLGGEQYF; CDR3nt: TGTGCCAGCACCGGCTTAGGAGGCGAGCAGTACTTC
v_gene: TRBV4-3; d_gene: .; j_gene: TRBJ1-3; abundance: .; CDR3aa: CASSQVWPLLGNTIYF; CDR3nt: TGCGCCAGCAGCCAGGTTTGGCCTCTCCTCGGAAACACCATATATTTT
v_gene: TRBV28; d_gene: TRBD1; j_gene: TRBJ1-2; abundance: .; CDR3aa: CASRRTGGAYGYTF; CDR3nt: TGTGCCAGCAGGCGGACAGGGGGCGCGTATGGCTACACCTTC